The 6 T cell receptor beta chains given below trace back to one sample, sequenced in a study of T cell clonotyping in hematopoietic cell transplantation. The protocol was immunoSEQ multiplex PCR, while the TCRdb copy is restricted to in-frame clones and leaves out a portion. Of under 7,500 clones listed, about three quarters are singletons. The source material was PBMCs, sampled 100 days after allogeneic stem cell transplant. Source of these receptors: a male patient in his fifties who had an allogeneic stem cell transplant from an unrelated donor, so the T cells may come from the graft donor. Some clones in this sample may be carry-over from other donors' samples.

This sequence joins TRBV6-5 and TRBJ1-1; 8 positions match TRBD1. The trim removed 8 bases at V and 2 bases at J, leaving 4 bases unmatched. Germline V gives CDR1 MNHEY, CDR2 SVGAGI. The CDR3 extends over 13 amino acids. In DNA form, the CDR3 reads TGTGCCAGCCGGGACAGGACAAACACTGAAGCTTTCTTT. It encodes CASRDRTNTEAFF.

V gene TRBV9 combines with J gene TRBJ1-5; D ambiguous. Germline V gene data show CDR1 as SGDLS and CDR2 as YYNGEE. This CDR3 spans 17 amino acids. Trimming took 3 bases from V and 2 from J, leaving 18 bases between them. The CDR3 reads CASSAITLRFRNQPQHF. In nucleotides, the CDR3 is TGTGCCAGCAGCGCTATAACACTAAGGTTTCGCAATCAGCCCCAGCATTTT.

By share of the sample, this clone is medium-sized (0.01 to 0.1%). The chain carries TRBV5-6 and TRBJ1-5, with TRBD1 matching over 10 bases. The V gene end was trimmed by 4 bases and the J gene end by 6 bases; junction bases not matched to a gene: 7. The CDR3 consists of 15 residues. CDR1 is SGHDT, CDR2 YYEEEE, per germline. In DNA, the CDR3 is TGTGCCAGCAGCACCTGGACAGGGGGGACTCAGCCCCAGCATTTT. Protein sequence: CASSTWTGGTQPQHF.

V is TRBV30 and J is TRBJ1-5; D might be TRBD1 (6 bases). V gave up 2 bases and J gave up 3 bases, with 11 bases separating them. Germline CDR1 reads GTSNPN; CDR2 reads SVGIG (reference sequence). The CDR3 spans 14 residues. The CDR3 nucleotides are TGTGCCTGGAGTTCCGGGGGCGACAATCAGCCCCAGCATTTT. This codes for CAWSSGGDNQPQHF.

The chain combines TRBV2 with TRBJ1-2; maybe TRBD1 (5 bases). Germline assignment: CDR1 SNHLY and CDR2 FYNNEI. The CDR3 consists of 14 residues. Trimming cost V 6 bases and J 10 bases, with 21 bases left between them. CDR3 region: CASREDGGVFVYTF. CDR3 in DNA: TGTGCCAGCAGGGAGGACGGGGGAGTCTTTGTCTACACCTTC.

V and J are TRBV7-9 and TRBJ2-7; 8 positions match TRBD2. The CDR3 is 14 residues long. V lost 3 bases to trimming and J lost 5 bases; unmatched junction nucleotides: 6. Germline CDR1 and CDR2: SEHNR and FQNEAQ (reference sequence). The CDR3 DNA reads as TGTGCCAGCAGCTTGGTGACTAGCGTCCACGAGCAGTACTTC. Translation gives CASSLVTSVHEQYF.